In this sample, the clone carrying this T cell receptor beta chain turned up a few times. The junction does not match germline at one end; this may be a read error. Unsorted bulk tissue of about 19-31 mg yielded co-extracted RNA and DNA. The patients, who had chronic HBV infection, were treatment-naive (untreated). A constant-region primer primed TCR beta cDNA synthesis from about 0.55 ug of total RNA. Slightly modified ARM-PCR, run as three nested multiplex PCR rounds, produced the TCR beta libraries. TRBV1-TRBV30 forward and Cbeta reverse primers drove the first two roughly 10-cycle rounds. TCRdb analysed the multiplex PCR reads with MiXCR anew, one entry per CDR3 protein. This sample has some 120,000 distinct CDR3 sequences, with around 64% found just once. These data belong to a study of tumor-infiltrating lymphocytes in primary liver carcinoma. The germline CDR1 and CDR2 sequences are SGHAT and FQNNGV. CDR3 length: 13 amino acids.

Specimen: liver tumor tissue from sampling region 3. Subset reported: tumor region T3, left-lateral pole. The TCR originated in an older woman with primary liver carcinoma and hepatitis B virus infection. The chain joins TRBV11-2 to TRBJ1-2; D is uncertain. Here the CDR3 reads CASSLSEYYGYIF. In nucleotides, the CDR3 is TGTGCCAGCAGCTTATCGGAGTACTATGGCTACATCTTC.